These 9 T cell receptor beta chains came from one sample sequenced in a study of draining lymph node invasion in breast cancer. TCRdb recomputed calls from the bulk RNA-seq reads with MiXCR, one row per CDR3 protein. The sample consists of 3,000 or so distinct CDR3 sequences, approximately 52% of them appearing once. The CD4+ CD45RA- CD25high gate defined the sorted memory regulatory T cells. The source material was sorted memory Tregs from a lymph node. All receptors come from a female donor with luminal breast cancer.

The chain combines TRBV12-3 or TRBV12-4 with TRBJ1-2; weak D call: TRBD1 (6 bases). V lost 4 bases and J lost 4, with 7 bases in between. There are 12 residues in the CDR3. The CDR3 spells CASSWTAYGYTF. CDR3 nucleotides: TGTGCCAGCAGTTGGACAGCCTATGGCTACACCTTC.

This chain links TRBV18 with TRBJ2-5; 7 bases agree with TRBD1. CDR3 length: 14 residues. CDR1 and CDR2 from the germline V gene are KGHSH and LQKENI. V was pared by 3 bases and J by 1 base, with 2 bases of the junction left unmatched. This CDR3 reads CASSPGTVQETQYF. In DNA form, the CDR3 reads TGTGCCAGCTCACCCGGGACAGTCCAAGAGACCCAGTACTTC.

The rearrangement links TRBV6-6 to TRBJ1-5; the match to TRBD1 covers 7 bases. Trimming removed 6 bases from V and 2 bases from J; junction bases left unmatched: 7. Germline V gene data show CDR1 as MNHNY and CDR2 as SVGAGI (reference sequence). The CDR3 consists of 15 residues. CDR3 DNA sequence: TGTGCCAGCAGCTCCACAGGGGACGGCAATCAGCCCCAGCATTTT. This translates into CASSSTGDGNQPQHF.

The chain couples TRBV2 to TRBJ1-4, with D possibly matching TRBD1 (5 bases). Trimming took 2 bases from V and 6 from J, leaving 13 bases between them. CDR3 length equals 15 residues. CDR1 SNHLY and CDR2 FYNNEI come from the germline V gene. The CDR3 sequence: CASSELQGGDEKLFF. CDR3 sequence (DNA): TGTGCCAGCAGTGAACTGCAGGGTGGGGATGAAAAACTGTTTTTT.

The chain recombines TRBV6-5 with TRBJ1-1, with unresolved D. V lost 2 bases to trimming and J lost 4 bases, with 11 bases between them. The length of the CDR3 is 14 residues. The germline V gene has CDR1 MNHEY and CDR2 SVGAGI. CDR3 bases: TGTGCCAGCAGTTACAGGACCCGGGGCACTGAAGCTTTCTTT. This encodes CASSYRTRGTEAFF.

The rearrangement joins TRBV6-1 to TRBJ1-1; possibly TRBD1 for D (5 bases). The CDR3 totals 12 residues. CDR1 MNHNS and CDR2 SASEGT come from the germline V gene. Trimming took 6 bases from V and 11 from J, leaving 16 bases between them. CDR3 in amino acids: CASRRGVGRAFF. The CDR3 nucleotides read TGTGCCAGCAGGAGAGGAGTGGGGCGGGCTTTCTTT.

In its sample, this clonotype was seen once. This chain uses TRBV7-8 with TRBJ2-1, with a tentative D call TRBD1 (6 bases). V was pared by 5 bases and J by 2 bases, with 10 bases between. Germline V gives CDR1 SGHVS, CDR2 FQNEAQ. The CDR3 has 14 amino acids. The CDR3 DNA follows: TGTGCCAGCAGCCCCTCAGGGGCCTACAATGAGCAGTTCTTC. The encoded protein is CASSPSGAYNEQFF.

This clonotype was seen more than once but under ten times. The CDR3 coding sequence is TGTGCCAGCTCACTGGACAGCTACAATGAGCAGTTCTTC. Amino acid sequence: CASSLDSYNEQFF. The rearrangement uses TRBV18 and TRBJ2-1; D is possibly TRBD1 (6 bases). V shed 4 bases and J shed 3 bases, with 7 bases lying between them. Germline V CDR1 and CDR2: KGHSH, LQKENI. The CDR3 spans 13 residues.

V and J are TRBV7-2 and TRBJ1-2; unclear D gene. CDR1 and CDR2 from the germline V gene are SGHTA and FQGNSA. The CDR3 extends over 15 amino acids. V lost 5 bases and J 9 bases, leaving 22 bases between the germline ends. The CDR3, as DNA: TGTGCCAGCAGCCCTCTGGGCCCAAATTCGGCGAGCTACACCTTC. This encodes CASSPLGPNSASYTF.